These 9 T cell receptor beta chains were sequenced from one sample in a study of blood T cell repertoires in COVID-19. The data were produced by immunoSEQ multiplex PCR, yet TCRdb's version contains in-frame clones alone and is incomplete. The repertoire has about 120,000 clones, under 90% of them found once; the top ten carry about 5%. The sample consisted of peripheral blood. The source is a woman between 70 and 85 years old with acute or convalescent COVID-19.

The CDR3 loop is CASSRQGNTEAFF. The CDR3 DNA follows: TGTGCCAGCAGCCGACAGGGGAACACTGAAGCTTTCTTT. The chain recombines TRBV3-1 (or the pseudogene TRBV3-2) with TRBJ1-1; 7 bases map to TRBD1. The CDR3 runs to 13 residues. CDR1 and CDR2 (germline): LGHDT, YNNKEL (reference sequence). Trimming removed 4 bases from V and 1 base from J; junction bases left unmatched: 0.

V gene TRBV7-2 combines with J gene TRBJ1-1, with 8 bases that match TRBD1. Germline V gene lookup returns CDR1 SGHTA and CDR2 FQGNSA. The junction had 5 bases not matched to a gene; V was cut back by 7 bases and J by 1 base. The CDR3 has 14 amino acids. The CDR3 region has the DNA TGTGCCAGCATTCCCCAGGGGGCGAACACTGAAGCTTTCTTT. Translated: CASIPQGANTEAFF.

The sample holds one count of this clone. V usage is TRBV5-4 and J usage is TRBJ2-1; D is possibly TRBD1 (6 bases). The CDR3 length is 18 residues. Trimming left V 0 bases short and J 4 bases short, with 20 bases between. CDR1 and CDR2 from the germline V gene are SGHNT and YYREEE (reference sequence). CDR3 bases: TGTGCCAGCAGCTTGGGGGGGCAGCGGAACAAGAATTACAATGAGCAGTTCTTC. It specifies CASSLGGQRNKNYNEQFF.

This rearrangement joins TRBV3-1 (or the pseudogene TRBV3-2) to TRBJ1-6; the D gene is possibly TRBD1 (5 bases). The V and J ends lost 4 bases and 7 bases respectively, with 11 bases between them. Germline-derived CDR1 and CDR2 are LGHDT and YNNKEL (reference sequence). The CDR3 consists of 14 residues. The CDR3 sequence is CASSPGGNNSPLHF. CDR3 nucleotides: TGTGCCAGCAGCCCCGGGGGGAACAATTCACCCCTCCACTTT.

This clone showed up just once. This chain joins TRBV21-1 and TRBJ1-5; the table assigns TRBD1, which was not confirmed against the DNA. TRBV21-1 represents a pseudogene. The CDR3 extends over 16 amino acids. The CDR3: CASSKGQAYSNQPQHF. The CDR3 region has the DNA TGTGCCAGCAGCAAAGGACAGGCTTATAGCAATCAGCCCCAGCATTTT.

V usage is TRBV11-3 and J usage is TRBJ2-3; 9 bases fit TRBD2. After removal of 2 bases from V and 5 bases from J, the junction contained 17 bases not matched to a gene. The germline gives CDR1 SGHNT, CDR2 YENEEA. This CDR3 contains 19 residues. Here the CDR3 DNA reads TGTGCCAGCAGCTTATCGGTCACCGCGGGGGGGCCTTTTGAAGATACGCAGTATTTT. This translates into CASSLSVTAGGPFEDTQYF.

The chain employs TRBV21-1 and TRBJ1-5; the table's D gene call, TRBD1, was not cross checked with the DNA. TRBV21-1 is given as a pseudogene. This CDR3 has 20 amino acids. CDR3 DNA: TGTGCCAGCAGCGATAACCCCAGGGAATCGTCCCCTCATTGCAATCAGCCCCAGCATTTT. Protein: CASSDNPRESSPHCNQPQHF.

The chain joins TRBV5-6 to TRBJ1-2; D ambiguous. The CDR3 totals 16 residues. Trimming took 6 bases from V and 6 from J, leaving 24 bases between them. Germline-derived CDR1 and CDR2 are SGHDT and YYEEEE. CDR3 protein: CASTTLPRLQQDGYTF. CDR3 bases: TGTGCCAGCACCACCCTCCCGAGACTCCAGCAAGATGGCTACACCTTC.

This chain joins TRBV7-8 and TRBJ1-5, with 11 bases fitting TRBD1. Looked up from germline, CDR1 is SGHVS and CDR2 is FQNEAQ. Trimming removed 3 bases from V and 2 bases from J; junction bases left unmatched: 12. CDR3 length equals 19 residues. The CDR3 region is CASSLRSGTGGFGNQPQHF. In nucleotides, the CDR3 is TGTGCCAGCAGCTTGAGATCCGGGACAGGGGGGTTCGGCAATCAGCCCCAGCATTTT.